A single sample gave rise to the 24 T cell receptor beta chains below, sequenced in a study of OX40 agonist ivuxolimab in advanced cancers. The library was prepared using the immunoSEQ multiplex PCR assay. Drawn from immuneACCESS, this table holds only the in-frame rearrangements with V and J called that TCRdb kept. Clones are partly lost; checked studies trace under half to an unresolved V gene and leave the rest unexplained. Here the sample has more than 60,000 clones; 84% occur a single time. Under 30% of the sample is taken by the ten largest. The sample consisted of CD4+ or CD8+ T cells sorted from blood, taken in a trial of the OX40 agonist ivuxolimab. The receptors come from an adult with an advanced solid tumor such as melanoma, head and neck, liver or kidney cancer.

This rearrangement joins TRBV5-4 to TRBJ2-2; TRBD1 aligns across 8 bases. The ends lost 4 bases at V and 6 bases at J; junction bases unmatched: 14. The CDR3 totals 17 residues. Germline assignment: CDR1 SGHNT and CDR2 YYREEE (reference sequence). The CDR3 region has the DNA TGTGCCAGCAGCACCCCCGGACAGGGCCCCAACGCCGGGGAGCTGTTTTTT. It is translated as CASSTPGQGPNAGELFF.

CDR3 DNA: TGCAGCGCCGAATACCGGACAGGGTGCAATCAGCCCCAGCATTTT. Translation: CSAEYRTGCNQPQHF. This chain joins TRBV29-1 and TRBJ1-5; 8 bases agree with TRBD1. V lost 7 bases to trimming and J lost 2 bases; unmatched junction nucleotides: 10. The CDR3 has 15 residues. CDR1 is SQVTM and CDR2 is ANQGSEA in the germline V gene.

The V call is TRBV5-4, the J call TRBJ2-7; 10 bases fit TRBD2. The CDR3 contains 19 residues. Losses at the gene ends were 6 bases for V and 2 bases for J; bases not matched to a gene: 20. The V gene's germline CDR1 is SGHNT and CDR2 YYREEE (reference sequence). Here the CDR3 DNA reads TGTGCCAGCACCTCATTTCTGGGACTAGCGCTTCCCGGGACCTACGAGCAGTACTTC. Translating it yields CASTSFLGLALPGTYEQYF.

This clone was detected only once. This chain connects TRBV6-1 to TRBJ2-7; 7 nucleotides agree with TRBD2. The trim removed 2 bases at V and 0 bases at J, leaving 4 bases unmatched. Germline CDR1 MNHNS, CDR2 SASEGT. This CDR3 is built from 15 residues. The DNA for the CDR3 is TGTGCCAGCAGTGAATTGGGGGGGGGCTCCTACGAGCAGTACTTC. It specifies CASSELGGGSYEQYF.

The chain joins TRBV27 to TRBJ1-2, with TRBD1 as a possible D gene (6 bases). From germline, CDR1 is MNHEY and CDR2 SMNVEV (reference sequence). There are 14 residues in the CDR3. V dropped 0 bases and J dropped 4 bases, with 9 bases sitting between them. CDR3 sequence: CASSLSAGAYGYTF. The DNA of the CDR3 is TGTGCCAGCAGTTTATCGGCGGGGGCCTATGGCTACACCTTC.

This chain joins TRBV2 and TRBJ2-2; D call uncertain. CDR1 SNHLY and CDR2 FYNNEI come from the germline V gene. CDR3 size: 14 residues. Trimming removed 5 bases from V and 2 bases from J, with 9 bases in between. Written as DNA, the CDR3 is TGTGCCAGCAGTCCGTGGGCAAACACCGGGGAGCTGTTTTTT. This gives the protein CASSPWANTGELFF.

The V gene is TRBV5-1, the J gene TRBJ2-1; tentative D call: TRBD1 (6 bases). The CDR3 is 13 residues long. The germline V and J ends were trimmed by 4 bases and 12 bases, with 17 bases remaining between them. Germline loops: CDR1 SGHRS, CDR2 YFSETQ. The CDR3 DNA sequence: TGCGCCAGCAGCAACCGGGACACCGAGGGGCAGTTCTTC. As protein: CASSNRDTEGQFF.

This rearrangement joins TRBV11-2 to TRBJ2-5; 7 nucleotides line up with TRBD2. The CDR3 extends over 15 amino acids. V gave up 0 bases and J gave up 2 bases; unmatched junction bases: 3. Per the germline V gene, CDR1 is SGHAT and CDR2 is FQNNGV. The CDR3 is CASSLDLGGQETQYF. CDR3 sequence (DNA): TGTGCCAGCAGCTTAGATTTGGGGGGGCAAGAGACCCAGTACTTC.

The chain has TRBV2 and TRBJ2-5; 7 positions match TRBD2. Trimming at V came to 6 bases and at J to 4 bases, leaving 11 bases not matched to a gene. This CDR3 is 15 amino acids long. Germline V gene sequence: CDR1 SNHLY, CDR2 FYNNEI. The CDR3 here is CASSPGTIRLETQYF. CDR3 DNA: TGTGCCAGCAGCCCCGGGACTATCCGTTTAGAGACCCAGTACTTC.

The chain uses TRBV20-1 and TRBJ2-1, with 7 bases lining up with TRBD2. Unmatched junction bases numbered 6, after V lost 6 bases and J lost 10 bases. Germline V gene lookup returns CDR1 DFQATT and CDR2 SNEGSKA (reference sequence). The CDR3 contains 11 residues. The chain's CDR3 is CSARYGREQFF. For the CDR3, the DNA is TGCAGTGCCAGGTACGGGAGGGAGCAGTTCTTC.

This chain links TRBV7-6 with TRBJ1-1; 10 bases match TRBD1. In germline, CDR1 is SGHVS, CDR2 FNYEAQ. J was trimmed by 7 bases and V by 4 bases; bases with no gene match: 3. The CDR3 runs 13 residues. The CDR3 DNA sequence: TGTGCCAGCAGCTCTGGACAGGGGGTTGAAGCTTTCTTT. Protein: CASSSGQGVEAFF.

This rearrangement joins TRBV7-2 to TRBJ2-7; no clear D. Trimming left V 5 bases short and J 1 base short, with 15 bases between. The CDR3 covers 15 residues. From germline, CDR1 is SGHTA and CDR2 FQGNSA. CDR3 nucleotide sequence: TGTGCCAGCAGCCCCCGAAGGCAGGTATCCTACGAGCAGTACTTC. The encoded protein is CASSPRRQVSYEQYF. Full variable domain (rest looked up from reference TRBV7-2 and TRBJ2-7): GAGVSQSPSNKVTEKGKDVELRCDPISGHTALYWYRQSLGQGLEFLIYFQGNSAPDKSGLPSDRFSAERTGGSVSTLTIQRTQQEDSAVYLCASSPRRQVSYEQYFGPGTRLTVT.

The chain uses TRBV28 and TRBJ2-4; TRBD2 is a possible D gene (6 bases). V was trimmed by 6 bases and J by 7 bases, leaving 22 bases between them. Germline loops: CDR1 MDHEN, CDR2 SYDVKM. This CDR3 is built from 16 residues. The CDR3 spells CASSLPSRTGENIQYF. In nucleotides, the CDR3 is TGTGCCAGCAGCCTTCCGTCGCGCACGGGAGAGAACATTCAGTACTTC.

CDR3 residues: CASRARGNSYEQYF. The DNA for the CDR3 is TGTGCCAGCAGGGCAAGGGGGAACTCCTACGAGCAGTACTTC. The gene calls are TRBV6-1 and TRBJ2-7, with D maybe TRBD1 (6 bases). CDR3 length: 14 amino acids. The germline V gene encodes CDR1 MNHNS and CDR2 SASEGT. The germline V and J ends were trimmed by 6 bases and 0 bases, with 12 bases remaining between them.

This rearrangement joins TRBV10-3 to TRBJ2-7; 11 bases are shared with TRBD1. Per the germline V gene, CDR1 is ENHRY and CDR2 is SYGVKD. The CDR3 covers 15 residues. Trimming cost V 0 bases and J 2 bases; bases outside gene matches: 0. Here the CDR3 DNA reads TGTGCCATCAGTGAGTCGGGACAGGGGGCCTACGAGCAGTACTTC. The encoded protein is CAISESGQGAYEQYF.

V usage is TRBV15 and J usage is TRBJ2-3, with 7 nucleotides matching TRBD2. The germline V gene encodes CDR1 LNHNV and CDR2 YYDKDF (reference sequence). Trimming took 5 bases from V and 0 from J; bases not matched to a gene: 2. CDR3 length equals 14 residues. The CDR3 coding sequence is TGTGCCACCAGCCAAGCGGGGAGCACAGATACGCAGTATTTT. Its translation: CATSQAGSTDTQYF.

V gene TRBV7-7 combines with J gene TRBJ2-2; no firm D call. This CDR3 is 14 amino acids long. Germline CDR1 and CDR2: SSHAT and FNYEAQ (reference sequence). V lost 2 bases to trimming and J lost 1 base, with 5 bases between them. The CDR3 reads CASSLQENTGELFF. In DNA, the CDR3 is TGTGCCAGCAGCTTACAGGAGAACACCGGGGAGCTGTTTTTT.

This clone showed up just once. This chain connects TRBV4-1 to TRBJ1-5; 9 bases map to TRBD1. Per germline, CDR1 MGHRA and CDR2 YSYEKL. The CDR3 totals 16 residues. The ends lost 4 bases at V and 3 bases at J; junction bases unmatched: 7. CDR3 in amino acids: CASSPGDRGDNQPQHF. The CDR3 bases are TGCGCCAGCAGCCCTGGAGACAGGGGGGACAATCAGCCCCAGCATTTT.

The genes are TRBV6-1 and TRBJ1-2, with TRBD1 identical over 9 bases. The ends lost 5 bases at V and 8 bases at J; junction bases unmatched: 6. CDR3 length: 13 residues. CDR1 and CDR2 (germline): MNHNS, SASEGT. CDR3 bases: TGTGCCAGCAGTCCCGGGACAGGGTACGGCTACACCTTC. Amino acids: CASSPGTGYGYTF.

This chain uses TRBV30 with TRBJ2-7, with D tentatively TRBD2 (6 bases). The germline V gene encodes CDR1 GTSNPN and CDR2 SVGIG (reference sequence). Deletions cut 3 bases from V and 7 bases from J, with 13 bases between. The CDR3 runs to 12 residues. DNA for the CDR3: TGTGCCTGGAGCCGGGAGCAAACAGAGCAGTACTTC. As protein: CAWSREQTEQYF.

The chain joins TRBV30 to TRBJ1-6, with TRBD1 matching over 9 bases. The CDR3 consists of 13 residues. Trimming took 1 base from V and 8 from J; bases not matched to a gene: 0. The V gene's germline CDR1 is GTSNPN and CDR2 SVGIG (reference sequence). The CDR3 loop reads CAWSGDRDSPLHF. CDR3 in DNA: TGTGCCTGGAGTGGGGACAGGGATTCACCCCTCCACTTT.

The genes are TRBV6-5 and TRBJ1-2; 7 positions match TRBD1. The CDR3 length is 15 residues. Germline CDR1 is MNHEY and CDR2 is SVGAGI. Germline trimming cut 0 bases from V and 5 bases from J; bases unmatched to any gene: 6. This chain's CDR3 is CASSYSPTGVYGYTF. DNA for the CDR3: TGTGCCAGCAGTTACTCACCTACAGGGGTGTATGGCTACACCTTC.

The chain combines TRBV6-1 with TRBJ2-3; TRBD2 is a possible D gene (6 bases). The CDR3 contains 17 residues. V shed 0 bases and J shed 0 bases, with 13 bases lying between them. Germline lookup yields CDR1 MNHNS and CDR2 SASEGT. The DNA for the CDR3 is TGTGCCAGCAGTGAAGCATCTTGGGGACTCAGCACAGATACGCAGTATTTT. Protein: CASSEASWGLSTDTQYF.

The chain recombines TRBV7-2 with TRBJ1-2, with a tentative D call TRBD1 (5 bases). CDR3 length: 12 amino acids. The germline CDR1 and CDR2 sequences are SGHTA and FQGNSA. V lost 3 bases and J lost 5, with 7 bases in between. The CDR3 reads CASSFQGYGYTF. The CDR3, as DNA: TGTGCCAGCAGCTTTCAGGGATATGGCTACACCTTC.